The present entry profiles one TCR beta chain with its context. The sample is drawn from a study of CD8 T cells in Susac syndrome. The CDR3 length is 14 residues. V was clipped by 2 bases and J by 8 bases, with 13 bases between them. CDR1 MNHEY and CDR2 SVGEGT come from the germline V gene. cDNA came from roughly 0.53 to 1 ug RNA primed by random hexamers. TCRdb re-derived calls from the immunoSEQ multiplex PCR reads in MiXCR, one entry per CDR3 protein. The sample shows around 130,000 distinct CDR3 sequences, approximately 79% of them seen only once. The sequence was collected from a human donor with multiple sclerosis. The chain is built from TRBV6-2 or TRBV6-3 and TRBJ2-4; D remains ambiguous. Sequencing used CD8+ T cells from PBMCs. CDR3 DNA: TGTGCCAGCAGTTACATGTCAGCCTGGGACATTCAGTACTTC. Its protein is CASSYMSAWDIQYF.